The entry below gives a single T cell receptor (beta chain) sequence along with its context. The data originate from a study of blood T cell repertoires in COVID-19. On the study more broadly: Samples taken during acute and convalescent COVID-19 were collected in the United States, Italy and Spain. Sources were T cells, B-cell-depleted T cells, or PBMCs; the material itself was cDNA or gDNA.

Between the trimmed V and J ends, which lost 4 bases and 6 bases, there was a span of 12 bases. In germline, CDR1 is SEHNR, CDR2 FQNEAQ (reference sequence). The length of the CDR3 is 13 residues. As originally analysed: Reference gene primer amplification in the assay estimated nucleated cell counts. Sequencing was performed with immunoSEQ multiplex PCR; in TCRdb, only in-frame clones are kept and a portion is missing. That table is the source of V, J and clone size, and D and trimming were worked out from the DNA. The data hold roughly 11,000 clones, with roughly 85% observed a single time. Sequencing used peripheral blood. This rearrangement joins TRBV7-9 to TRBJ1-2; D is possibly TRBD1 (6 bases). This receptor was taken from a human donor in a cohort sampled during active COVID-19. CDR3 coding DNA: TGTGCCAGCAGCTCTTTTAACAGGGATGGCTACACCTTC. Its translation: CASSSFNRDGYTF.